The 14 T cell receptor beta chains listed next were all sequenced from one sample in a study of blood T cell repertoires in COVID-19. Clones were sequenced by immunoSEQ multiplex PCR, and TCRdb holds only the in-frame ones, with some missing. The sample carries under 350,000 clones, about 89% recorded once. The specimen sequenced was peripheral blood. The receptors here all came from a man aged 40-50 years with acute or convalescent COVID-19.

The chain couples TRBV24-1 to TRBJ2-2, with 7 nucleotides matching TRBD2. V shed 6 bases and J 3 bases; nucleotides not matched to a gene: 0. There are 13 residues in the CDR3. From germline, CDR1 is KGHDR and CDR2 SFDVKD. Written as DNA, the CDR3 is TGTGCCACCAGTAGCGGGGACACCGGGGAGCTGTTTTTT. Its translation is CATSSGDTGELFF.

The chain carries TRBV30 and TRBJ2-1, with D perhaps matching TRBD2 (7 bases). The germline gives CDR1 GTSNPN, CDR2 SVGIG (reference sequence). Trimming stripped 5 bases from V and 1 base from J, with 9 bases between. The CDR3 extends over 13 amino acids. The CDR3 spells CAWGRGSYNEQFF. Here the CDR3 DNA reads TGTGCCTGGGGGAGGGGGTCCTACAATGAGCAGTTCTTC.

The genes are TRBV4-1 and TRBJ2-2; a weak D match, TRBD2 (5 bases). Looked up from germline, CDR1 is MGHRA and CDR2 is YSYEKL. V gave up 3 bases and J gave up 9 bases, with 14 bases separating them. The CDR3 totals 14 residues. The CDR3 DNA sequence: TGCGCCAGCAGCCACCAAACGGACTCTAGGGAGCTGTTTTTT. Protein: CASSHQTDSRELFF.

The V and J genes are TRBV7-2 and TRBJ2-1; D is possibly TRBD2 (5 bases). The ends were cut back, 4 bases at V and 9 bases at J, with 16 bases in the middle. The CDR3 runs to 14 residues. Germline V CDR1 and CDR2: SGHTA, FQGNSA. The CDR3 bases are TGTGCCAGCAGCTCGTCCCCGGGATCTGGTGAGCAGTTCTTC. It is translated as CASSSSPGSGEQFF. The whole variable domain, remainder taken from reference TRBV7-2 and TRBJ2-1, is GAGVSQSPSNKVTEKGKDVELRCDPISGHTALYWYRQSLGQGLEFLIYFQGNSAPDKSGLPSDRFSAERTGGSVSTLTIQRTQQEDSAVYLCASSSSPGSGEQFFGPGTRLTVL.

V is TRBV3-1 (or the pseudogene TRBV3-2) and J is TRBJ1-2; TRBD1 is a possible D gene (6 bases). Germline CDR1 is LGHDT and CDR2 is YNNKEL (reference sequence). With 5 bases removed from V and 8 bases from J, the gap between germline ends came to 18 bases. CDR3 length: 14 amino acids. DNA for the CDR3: TGTGCCAGCAGCTCACCTACAGTGAGGGGGGGCTACACCTTC. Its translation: CASSSPTVRGGYTF.

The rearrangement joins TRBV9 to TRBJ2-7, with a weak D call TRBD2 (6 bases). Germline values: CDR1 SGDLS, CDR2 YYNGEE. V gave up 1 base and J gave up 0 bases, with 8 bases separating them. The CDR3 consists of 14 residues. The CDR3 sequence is CASSVRDFSYEQYF. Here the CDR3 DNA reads TGTGCCAGCAGCGTAAGGGACTTCTCCTACGAGCAGTACTTC. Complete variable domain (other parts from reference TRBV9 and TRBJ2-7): DSGVTQTPKHLITATGQRVTLRCSPRSGDLSVYWYQQSLDQGLQFLIQYYNGEERAKGNILERFSAQQFPDLHSELNLSSLELGDSALYFCASSVRDFSYEQYFGPGTRLTVT.

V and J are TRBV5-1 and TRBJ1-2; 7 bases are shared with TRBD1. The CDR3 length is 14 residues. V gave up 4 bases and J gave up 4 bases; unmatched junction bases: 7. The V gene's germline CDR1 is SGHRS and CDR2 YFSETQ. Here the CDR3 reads CASSPDRVSYGYTF. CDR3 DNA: TGCGCCAGCAGCCCCGACAGGGTCAGCTATGGCTACACCTTC.

The CDR3 sequence is CATRDGENTEAFF. The CDR3, as DNA: TGCGCCACCCGAGACGGGGAGAACACTGAAGCTTTCTTT. This chain uses TRBV10-1 with TRBJ1-1, with D unclear. V lost 10 bases and J lost 1, with 13 bases in between. Germline V gene data show CDR1 as WNHNN and CDR2 as SYGVQD (reference sequence). There are 13 residues in the CDR3.

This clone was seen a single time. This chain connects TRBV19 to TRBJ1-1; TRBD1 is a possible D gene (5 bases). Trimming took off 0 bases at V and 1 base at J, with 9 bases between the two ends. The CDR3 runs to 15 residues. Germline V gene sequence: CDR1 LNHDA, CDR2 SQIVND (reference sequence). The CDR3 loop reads CASSIDPGPNTEAFF. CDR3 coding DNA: TGTGCCAGTAGTATAGACCCAGGGCCGAACACTGAAGCTTTCTTT.

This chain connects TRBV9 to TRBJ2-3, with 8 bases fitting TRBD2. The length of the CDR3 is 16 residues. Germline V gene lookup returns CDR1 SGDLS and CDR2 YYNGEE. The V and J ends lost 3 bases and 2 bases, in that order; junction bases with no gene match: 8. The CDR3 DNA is TGTGCCAGCAGCGCCCGGGGGGGGGCGATCACAGATACGCAGTATTTT. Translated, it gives CASSARGGAITDTQYF.

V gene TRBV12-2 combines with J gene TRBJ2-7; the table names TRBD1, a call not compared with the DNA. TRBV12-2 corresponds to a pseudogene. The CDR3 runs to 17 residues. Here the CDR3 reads CASRHHPPAGAKNRVWV. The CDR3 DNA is TGTGCAAGTCGCCACCACCCGCCCGCAGGGGCAAAAAATAGAGTTTGGGTA.

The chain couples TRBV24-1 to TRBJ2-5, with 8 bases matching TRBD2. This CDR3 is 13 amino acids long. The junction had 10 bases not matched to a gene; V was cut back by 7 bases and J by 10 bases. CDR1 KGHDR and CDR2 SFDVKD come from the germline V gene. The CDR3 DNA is TGTGCCACCAGCGGGGGGGCTTGGGGGAGCCAGTACTTC. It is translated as CATSGGAWGSQYF.

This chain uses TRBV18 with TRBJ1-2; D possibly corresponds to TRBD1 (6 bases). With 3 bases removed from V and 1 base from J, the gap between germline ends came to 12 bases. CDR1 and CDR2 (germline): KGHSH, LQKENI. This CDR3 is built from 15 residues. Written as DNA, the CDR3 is TGTGCCAGCTCACCGGGGGCAGGGCTTAACTATGGCTACACCTTC. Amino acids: CASSPGAGLNYGYTF.

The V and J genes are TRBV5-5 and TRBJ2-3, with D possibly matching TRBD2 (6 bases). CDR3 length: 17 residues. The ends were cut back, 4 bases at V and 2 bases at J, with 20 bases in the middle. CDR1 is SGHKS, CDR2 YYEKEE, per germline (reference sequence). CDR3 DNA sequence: TGTGCCAGCAGCACAACTCGGGGGAGCCTTTCCACAGATACGCAGTATTTT. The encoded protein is CASSTTRGSLSTDTQYF.